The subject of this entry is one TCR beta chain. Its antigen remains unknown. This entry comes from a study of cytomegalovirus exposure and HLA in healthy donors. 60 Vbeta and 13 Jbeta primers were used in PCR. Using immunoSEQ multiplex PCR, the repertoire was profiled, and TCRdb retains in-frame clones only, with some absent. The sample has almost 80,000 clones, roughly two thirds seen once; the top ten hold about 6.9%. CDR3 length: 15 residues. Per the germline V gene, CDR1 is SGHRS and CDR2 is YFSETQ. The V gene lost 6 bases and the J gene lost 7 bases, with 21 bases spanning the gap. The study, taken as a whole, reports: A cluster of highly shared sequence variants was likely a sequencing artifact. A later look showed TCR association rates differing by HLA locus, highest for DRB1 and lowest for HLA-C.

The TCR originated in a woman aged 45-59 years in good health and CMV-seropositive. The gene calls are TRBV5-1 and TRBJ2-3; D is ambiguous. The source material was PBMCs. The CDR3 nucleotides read TGCGCCAGCACCATTGGTAGCCTTGAAGTCTATACGCAGTATTTT. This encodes CASTIGSLEVYTQYF.